These T cell receptor beta chains were read from a single sample in a study of OX40 agonist ivuxolimab in advanced cancers. Here immunoSEQ multiplex PCR was the method, and the copy in TCRdb shows in-frame clones only, minus some. The top ten hold 12% of the sample, which has about 52,000 clones, approximately 94% seen once. This specimen was CD4+ or CD8+ T cells sorted from blood, taken in a trial of the OX40 agonist ivuxolimab. Source of these receptors: an adult with an advanced solid tumor such as melanoma, head and neck, liver or kidney cancer. Each CDR3 is given with its conserved first and last residue. D genes are given only for firm matches. A row's size may be missing; if present it is once, few, many or a size class.

d_call clone_size j_call v_call cdr3_aa cdr3_nt
. . TRBJ2-2 TRBV19 CASSIADTGELFF TGTGCCAGTAGTATAGCCGACACCGGGGAGCTGTTTTTT
. . TRBJ1-4 TRBV5-6 CASSREWGIDEKLFF TGTGCCAGCAGCCGCGAGTGGGGAATTGATGAAAAACTGTTTTTT
TRBD1 few TRBJ2-7 TRBV15 CATSLQTGGTYEQYF TGTGCCACCAGCTTACAGACAGGGGGTACCTACGAGCAGTACTTC
. . TRBJ2-6 TRBV7-9 CASSFDSGANVLTF TGTGCCAGCAGCTTTGACTCTGGGGCCAACGTCCTGACTTTC
. . TRBJ1-2 TRBV5-1 CASSLEGASSYGYTF TGCGCCAGCAGCTTGGAAGGGGCCTCTTCCTATGGCTACACCTTC
TRBD1 . TRBJ1-5 TRBV4-1 CASSQEQGRGSNQPQHF TGCGCCAGCAGCCAGGAACAGGGGAGAGGTAGCAATCAGCCCCAGCATTTT
. . TRBJ1-2 TRBV4-1 CASSQGSGDYGYTF TGCGCCAGCAGCCAAGGCTCCGGGGACTATGGCTACACCTTC
. . TRBJ1-5 TRBV28 CASTDTDGRQPQHF TGTGCCAGCACTGACACAGACGGGAGGCAGCCCCAGCATTTT
TRBD2 . TRBJ2-7 TRBV14 CASSLLRGGEQYF TGTGCCAGCAGCCTGCTCCGCGGGGGCGAGCAGTACTTC
. . TRBJ2-3 TRBV10-1 CASSEGLSTDTQYF TGCGCCAGCAGTGAGGGACTCTCTACAGATACGCAGTATTTT
. . TRBJ2-7 TRBV9 CASGTTYEQYF TGTGCCAGCGGGACAACCTACGAGCAGTACTTC
. . TRBJ1-1 TRBV7-6 CASSSRDTNTEAFF TGTGCCAGCAGCAGCCGGGACACTAACACTGAAGCTTTCTTT
. . TRBJ1-5 TRBV6-1 CASRPGEGNQPQHF TGTGCCAGCAGACCAGGGGAGGGCAATCAGCCCCAGCATTTT
TRBD2 . TRBJ2-7 TRBV7-2 CASSLPQRLAGVYEQYF TGTGCCAGCAGCTTACCGCAGCGGCTAGCGGGAGTATACGAGCAGTACTTC
. . TRBJ2-1 TRBV4-1 CASSQEQDRPYNEQFF TGCGCCAGCAGCCAAGAGCAGGACAGACCCTACAATGAGCAGTTCTTC
TRBD2 . TRBJ2-7 TRBV29-1 CSAHGGGSYEQYF TGCAGCGCCCACGGGGGGGGGTCCTACGAGCAGTACTTC
TRBD2 . TRBJ2-7 TRBV7-2 CASSLVGGFGYEQYF TGTGCCAGCAGCTTAGTGGGAGGGTTTGGGTACGAGCAGTACTTC
. . TRBJ1-2 TRBV2 CASSDGDGFYGYTF TGTGCCAGCAGTGATGGTGATGGGTTCTATGGCTACACCTTC
. . TRBJ2-7 TRBV9 CASSVEGAYEQYF TGTGCCAGCAGCGTAGAGGGGGCCTACGAGCAGTACTTC
. . TRBJ2-7 TRBV7-5 CARSAGGRGYEQYF TGTGCCAGAAGCGCCGGCGGTAGAGGGTACGAGCAGTACTTC
TRBD2 . TRBJ2-1 TRBV19 CASSMSGSQDEQFF TGTGCCAGTAGTATGAGCGGGAGTCAGGATGAGCAGTTCTTC
TRBD2 . TRBJ2-2 TRBV4-3 CASSHLAGEDTGELFF TGCGCCAGCAGCCATTTAGCGGGGGAGGACACCGGGGAGCTGTTTTTT
. . TRBJ2-5 TRBV29-1 CSVEGETQYF TGCAGCGTTGAGGGGGAGACCCAGTACTTC
TRBD1 . TRBJ2-7 TRBV7-8 CASSRDREIYEQYF TGTGCCAGCAGCCGGGACAGGGAAATCTACGAGCAGTACTTC
. . TRBJ1-5 TRBV7-8 CASSLGGQPQHF TGTGCCAGCAGCTTAGGCGGTCAGCCCCAGCATTTT
TRBD1 . TRBJ1-1 TRBV11-3 CASSSQGASEAFF TGTGCCAGCAGCTCACAGGGGGCTAGTGAAGCTTTCTTT
. . TRBJ2-1 TRBV5-1 CASSPVGGGPHEQFF TGCGCCAGCAGCCCGGTAGGGGGAGGGCCCCATGAGCAGTTCTTC
. once TRBJ2-3 TRBV27 CASSFRAATSTDTQYF TGTGCCAGCAGTTTCAGAGCGGCGACCAGCACAGATACGCAGTATTTT
TRBD2 . TRBJ2-7 TRBV29-1 CSVVAGAVYEQYF TGCAGCGTTGTTGCGGGAGCGGTATACGAGCAGTACTTC
. . TRBJ2-2 TRBV6-5 CASKGAGELFF TGTGCCAGCAAGGGCGCCGGGGAGCTGTTTTTT
. once TRBJ2-7 TRBV7-3 CASSLRMNRAYEQYF TGTGCCAGCAGCTTACGAATGAACAGGGCCTACGAGCAGTACTTC
TRBD1 . TRBJ2-2 TRBV6-5 CASSPWTGTGELFF TGTGCCAGCAGTCCATGGACAGGGACCGGGGAGCTGTTTTTT
. few TRBJ2-3 TRBV5-1 CASSSQGAPDTQYF TGCGCCAGCAGCTCGCAGGGAGCCCCAGATACGCAGTATTTT
. . TRBJ2-3 TRBV30 CAGLQGGGTDTQYF TGTGCCGGTCTACAGGGTGGCGGCACAGATACGCAGTATTTT
. . TRBJ1-1 TRBV13 CASSLESEGRTNTEAFF TGTGCCAGCAGCTTAGAATCCGAAGGACGGACGAACACTGAAGCTTTCTTT
. . TRBJ2-7 TRBV7-9 CASSTDRYNEQYF TGTGCCAGCAGTACTGACAGGTACAACGAGCAGTACTTC
TRBD1 . TRBJ2-3 TRBV6-5 CASSWTGGNTDTQYF TGTGCCAGCAGTTGGACAGGGGGTAACACAGATACGCAGTATTTT